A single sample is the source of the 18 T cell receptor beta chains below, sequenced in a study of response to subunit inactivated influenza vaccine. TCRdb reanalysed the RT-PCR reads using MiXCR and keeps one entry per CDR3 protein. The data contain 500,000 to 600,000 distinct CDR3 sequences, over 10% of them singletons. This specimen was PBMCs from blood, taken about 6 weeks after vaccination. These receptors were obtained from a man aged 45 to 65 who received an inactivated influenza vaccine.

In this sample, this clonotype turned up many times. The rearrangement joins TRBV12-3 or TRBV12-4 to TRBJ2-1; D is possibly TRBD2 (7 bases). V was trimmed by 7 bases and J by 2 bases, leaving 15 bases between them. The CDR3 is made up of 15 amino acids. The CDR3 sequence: CASTFEGGAYNEQFF. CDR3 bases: TGTGCCAGCACGTTTGAGGGGGGGGCCTACAATGAGCAGTTCTTC.

The CDR3: CASSPEPGQGANEAFF. The DNA for the CDR3 is TGTGCCAGCAGCCCTGAACCGGGACAGGGGGCCAATGAAGCTTTCTTT. The rearrangement joins TRBV7-9 to TRBJ1-1, with 12 nucleotides matching TRBD1. CDR1 and CDR2 from the germline V gene are SEHNR and FQNEAQ (reference sequence). V shed 5 bases and J 7 bases; nucleotides not matched to a gene: 11. The CDR3 loop spans 16 amino acids. The full variable domain, its missing parts supplied by reference TRBV7-9 and TRBJ1-1, is DTGVSQNPRHKITKRGQNVTFRCDPISEHNRLYWYRQTLGQGPEFLTYFQNEAQLEKSRLLSDRFSAERPKGSFSTLEIQRTEQGDSAMYLCASSPEPGQGANEAFFGQGTRLTVV.

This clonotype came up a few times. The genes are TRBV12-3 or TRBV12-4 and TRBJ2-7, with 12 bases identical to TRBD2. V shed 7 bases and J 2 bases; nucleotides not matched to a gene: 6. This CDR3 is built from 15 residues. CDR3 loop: CASTATSGGTYEQYF. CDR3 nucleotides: TGTGCCAGCACCGCGACTAGCGGGGGAACCTACGAGCAGTACTTC.

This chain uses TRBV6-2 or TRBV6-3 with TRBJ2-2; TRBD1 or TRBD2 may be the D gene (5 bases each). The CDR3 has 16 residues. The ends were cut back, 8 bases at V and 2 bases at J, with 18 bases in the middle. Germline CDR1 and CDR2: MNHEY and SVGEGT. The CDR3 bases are TGTGCCAGCGTGGGGGTCGCCGACGTTAACACCGGGGAGCTGTTTTTT. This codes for CASVGVADVNTGELFF.

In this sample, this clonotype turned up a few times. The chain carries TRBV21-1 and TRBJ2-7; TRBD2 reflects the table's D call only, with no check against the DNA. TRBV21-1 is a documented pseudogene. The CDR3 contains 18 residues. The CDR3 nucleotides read TGTGCCAGCACCACCCTCGGCCCTTTAGGCGCGAGCTCCTACGAGCAGTACTTC. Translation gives CASTTLGPLGASSYEQYF.

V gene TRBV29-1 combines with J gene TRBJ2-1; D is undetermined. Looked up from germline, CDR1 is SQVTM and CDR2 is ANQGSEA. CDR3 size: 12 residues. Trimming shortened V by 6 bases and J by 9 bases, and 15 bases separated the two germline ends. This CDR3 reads CSVRGTHIEQFF. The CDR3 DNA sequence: TGCAGCGTCCGAGGCACTCATATTGAGCAGTTCTTC.

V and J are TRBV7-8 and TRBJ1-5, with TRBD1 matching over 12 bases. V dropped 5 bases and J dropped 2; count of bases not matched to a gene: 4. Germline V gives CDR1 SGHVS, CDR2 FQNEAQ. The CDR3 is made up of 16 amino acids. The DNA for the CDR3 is TGTGCCAGCAGCGGGGACAGGGGGCGAGGCAATCAGCCCCAGCATTTT. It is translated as CASSGDRGRGNQPQHF.

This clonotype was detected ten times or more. CDR3 loop: CASSWGTGGNQPQHF. The DNA of the CDR3 is TGTGCCAGCAGCTGGGGGACAGGGGGCAATCAGCCCCAGCATTTT. The genes are TRBV7-2 and TRBJ1-5, with 10 bases identical to TRBD1. Trimming at V came to 4 bases and at J to 2 bases, leaving 2 bases not matched to a gene. The CDR3 runs 15 residues. Germline V gene data show CDR1 as SGHTA and CDR2 as FQGNSA.

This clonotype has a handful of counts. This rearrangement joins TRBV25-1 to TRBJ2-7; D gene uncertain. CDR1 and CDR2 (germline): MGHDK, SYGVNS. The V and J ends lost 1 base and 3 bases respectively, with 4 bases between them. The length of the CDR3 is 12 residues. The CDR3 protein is CASSESNYEQYF. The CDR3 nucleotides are TGTGCCAGCAGTGAATCAAACTACGAGCAGTACTTC.

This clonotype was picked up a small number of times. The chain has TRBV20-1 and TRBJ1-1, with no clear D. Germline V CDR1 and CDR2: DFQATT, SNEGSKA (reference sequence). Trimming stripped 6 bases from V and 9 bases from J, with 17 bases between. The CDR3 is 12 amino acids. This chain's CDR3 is CSARPSPFKAFF. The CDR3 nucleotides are TGCAGTGCGCGCCCTAGCCCCTTTAAAGCTTTCTTT.

The CDR3 reads CASSGTGQGTGELFF. CDR3 DNA sequence: TGTGCCAGCAGCGGGACAGGACAGGGGACCGGGGAGCTGTTTTTT. The J gene is TRBJ2-2, the V gene TRBV5-6, with 9 bases identical to TRBD1. V was clipped by 4 bases and J by 5 bases; unmatched bases: 6. The V gene's germline CDR1 is SGHDT and CDR2 YYEEEE. This CDR3 is built from 15 residues.

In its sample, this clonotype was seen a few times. CDR3 region: CASSSPAGEFF. In DNA form, the CDR3 reads TGTGCCAGCAGCTCCCCTGCAGGGGAGTTCTTC. The J gene is TRBJ2-1, the V gene TRBV7-9; D perhaps matches TRBD1 (6 bases). Germline V CDR1 and CDR2: SEHNR, FQNEAQ (reference sequence). V lost 4 bases and J 14 bases, leaving 12 bases between the germline ends. The CDR3 runs 11 residues.

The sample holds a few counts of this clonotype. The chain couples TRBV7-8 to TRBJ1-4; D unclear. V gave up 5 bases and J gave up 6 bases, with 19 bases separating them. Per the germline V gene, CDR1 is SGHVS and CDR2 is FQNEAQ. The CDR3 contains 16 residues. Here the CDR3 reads CASSTPPRGRDEKLFF. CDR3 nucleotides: TGTGCCAGCAGCACACCCCCTAGAGGGAGGGATGAAAAACTGTTTTTT.

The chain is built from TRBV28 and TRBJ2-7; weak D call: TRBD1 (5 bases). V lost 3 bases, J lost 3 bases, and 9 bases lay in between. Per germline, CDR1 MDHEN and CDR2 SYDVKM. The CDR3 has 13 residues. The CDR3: CASSFPGFYEQYF. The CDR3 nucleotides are TGTGCCAGCAGTTTCCCAGGGTTCTACGAGCAGTACTTC.

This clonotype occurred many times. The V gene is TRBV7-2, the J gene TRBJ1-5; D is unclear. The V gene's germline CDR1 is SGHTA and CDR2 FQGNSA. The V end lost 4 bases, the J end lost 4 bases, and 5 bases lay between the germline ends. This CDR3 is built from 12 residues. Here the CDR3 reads CASSSVNQPQHF. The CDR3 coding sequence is TGTGCCAGCAGCTCTGTGAATCAGCCCCAGCATTTT.

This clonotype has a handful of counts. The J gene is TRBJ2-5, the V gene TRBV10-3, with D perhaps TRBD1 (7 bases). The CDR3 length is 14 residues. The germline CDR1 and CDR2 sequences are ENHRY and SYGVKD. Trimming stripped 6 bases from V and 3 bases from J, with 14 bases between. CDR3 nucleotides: TGTGCCATCAGCCCAGGGGGGAAAAAAGAGACCCAGTACTTC. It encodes CAISPGGKKETQYF.

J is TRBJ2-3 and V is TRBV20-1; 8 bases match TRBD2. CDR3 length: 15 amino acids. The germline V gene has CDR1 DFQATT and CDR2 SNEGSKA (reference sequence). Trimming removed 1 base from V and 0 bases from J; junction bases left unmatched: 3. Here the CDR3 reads CSARAGGTSTDTQYF. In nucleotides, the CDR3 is TGCAGTGCTAGAGCGGGGGGGACTAGCACAGATACGCAGTATTTT.

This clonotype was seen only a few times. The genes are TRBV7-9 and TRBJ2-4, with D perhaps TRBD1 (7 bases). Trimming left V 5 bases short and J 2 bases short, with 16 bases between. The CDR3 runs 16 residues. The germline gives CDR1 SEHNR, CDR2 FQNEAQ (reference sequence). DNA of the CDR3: TGTGCCAGCAGCCCTCGTGGAGGGGGCACCAAAAACATTCAGTACTTC. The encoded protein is CASSPRGGGTKNIQYF.